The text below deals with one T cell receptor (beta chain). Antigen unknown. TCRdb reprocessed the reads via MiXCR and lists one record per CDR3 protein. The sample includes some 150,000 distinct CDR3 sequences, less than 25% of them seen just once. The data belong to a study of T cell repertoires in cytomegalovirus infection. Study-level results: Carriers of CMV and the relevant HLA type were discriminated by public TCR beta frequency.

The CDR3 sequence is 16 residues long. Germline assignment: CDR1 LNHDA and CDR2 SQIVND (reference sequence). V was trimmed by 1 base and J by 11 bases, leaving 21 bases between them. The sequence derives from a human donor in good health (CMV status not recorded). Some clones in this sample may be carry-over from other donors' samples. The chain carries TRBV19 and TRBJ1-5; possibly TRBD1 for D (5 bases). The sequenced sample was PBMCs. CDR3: CASSIGGDLLGRAQHF. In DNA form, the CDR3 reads TGTGCCAGTAGTATAGGTGGGGACCTCCTAGGTCGGGCCCAGCATTTT. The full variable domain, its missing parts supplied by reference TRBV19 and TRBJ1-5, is DGGITQSPKYLFRKEGQNVTLSCEQNLNHDAMYWYRQDPGQGLRLIYYSQIVNDFQKGDIAEGYSVSREKKESFPLTVTSAQKNPTAFYLCASSIGGDLLGRAQHFGDGTRLSIL.